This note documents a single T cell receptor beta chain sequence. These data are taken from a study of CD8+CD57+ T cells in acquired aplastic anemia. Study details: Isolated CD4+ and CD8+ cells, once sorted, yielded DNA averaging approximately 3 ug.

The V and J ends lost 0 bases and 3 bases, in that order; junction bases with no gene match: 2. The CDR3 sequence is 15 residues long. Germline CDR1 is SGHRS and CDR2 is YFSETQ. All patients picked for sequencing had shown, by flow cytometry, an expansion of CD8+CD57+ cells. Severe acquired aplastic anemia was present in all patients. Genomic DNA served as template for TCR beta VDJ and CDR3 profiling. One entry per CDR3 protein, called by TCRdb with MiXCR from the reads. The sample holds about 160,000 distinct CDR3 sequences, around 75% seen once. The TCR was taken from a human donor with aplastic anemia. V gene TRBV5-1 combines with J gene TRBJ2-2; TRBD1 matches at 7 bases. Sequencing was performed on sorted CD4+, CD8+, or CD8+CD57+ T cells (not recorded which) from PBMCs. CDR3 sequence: CASSLDRGDTGELFF. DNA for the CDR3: TGCGCCAGCAGCTTGGACAGGGGCGACACCGGGGAGCTGTTTTTT.